The 21 T cell receptor beta chains below come from one sample, sequenced in a study of cytotoxic CD8 clonotypes in ibrutinib-treated CLL (dated by TCRdb to the early 2020s). In the paper's terms, the time point label means: 12 months on ibrutinib. Library creation used the immunoSEQ multiplex PCR assay. TCRdb took this table from immuneACCESS and kept in-frame rearrangements with V and J called. Such tables lack part of the clones; where checked against another copy, unresolved V genes explain under half of the gap, and the rest is unexplained. Recorded for this sample are fewer than 75,000 clones; more than 70% of them occurred a single time. The top ten constitute around 45% of the sample. The sequencing here drew on PBMCs, taken after 12 months of ibrutinib treatment. The receptors come from a human donor with chronic lymphocytic leukemia.

This clone came up many times. The chain couples TRBV11-2 to TRBJ1-1; 7 positions match TRBD1. This CDR3 spans 14 amino acids. Trimming took 5 bases from V and 4 from J; bases not matched to a gene: 7. The V gene's germline CDR1 is SGHAT and CDR2 FQNNGV. The CDR3 spells CASSLPTGSTEAFF. The CDR3 DNA reads TGTGCCAGCAGCCTCCCGACAGGGAGCACTGAAGCTTTCTTT.

The chain recombines TRBV18 with TRBJ2-2, with D maybe TRBD2 (8 bases). The CDR3 has 15 residues. The germline V gene has CDR1 KGHSH and CDR2 LQKENI. Trimming took 3 bases from V and 8 from J, leaving 16 bases between them. CDR3 protein: CASSPSGTAPGELFF. CDR3 coding DNA: TGTGCCAGCTCACCTAGCGGGACAGCTCCGGGGGAGCTGTTTTTT.

V usage is TRBV27 and J usage is TRBJ2-2; 9 nucleotides align to TRBD1. V lost 6 bases and J lost 2; bases outside the gene matches: 4. The germline CDR1 and CDR2 sequences are MNHEY and SMNVEV (reference sequence). The CDR3 has 15 residues. This CDR3 is CASRTGQGNTGELFF. The CDR3, as DNA: TGTGCCAGCAGAACGGGACAGGGTAACACCGGGGAGCTGTTTTTT.

This clone was seen just once. The CDR3 nucleotides read TGTGCCAGCAGAGGGACAGACGGCTCCTACGAGCAGTACTTC. This sequence encodes CASRGTDGSYEQYF. This chain links TRBV25-1 with TRBJ2-7; TRBD1 matches 7 bases. The CDR3 runs to 14 residues. Germline-derived CDR1 and CDR2 are MGHDK and SYGVNS. The V and J ends lost 6 bases and 0 bases, in that order; junction bases with no gene match: 5.

The chain is built from TRBV5-6 and TRBJ1-4; 9 nucleotides match TRBD1. V lost 5 bases and J lost 7; bases outside the gene matches: 9. CDR1 and CDR2 from the germline V gene are SGHDT and YYEEEE. The CDR3 spans 15 residues. In DNA, the CDR3 is TGTGCCAGCAGGGGGACAGGGACTGGTAGTGAAAAACTGTTTTTT. Translated, it gives CASRGTGTGSEKLFF.

This clone was seen a few times. This chain joins TRBV19 and TRBJ2-5; D is possibly TRBD1 or TRBD2 (5 bases each). The germline V gene has CDR1 LNHDA and CDR2 SQIVND (reference sequence). Trimming left V 8 bases short and J 5 bases short, with 12 bases between. The CDR3 has 12 residues. Here the CDR3 reads CASGTFRETQYF. CDR3 sequence (DNA): TGTGCCAGTGGGACCTTCCGGGAGACCCAGTACTTC. Combining the CDR3 with reference TRBV19 and TRBJ2-5 gives the whole variable domain DGGITQSPKYLFRKEGQNVTLSCEQNLNHDAMYWYRQDPGQGLRLIYYSQIVNDFQKGDIAEGYSVSREKKESFPLTVTSAQKNPTAFYLCASGTFRETQYFGPGTRLLVL.

This chain links TRBV23-1 with TRBJ2-7, with 9 bases that match TRBD1. TRBV23-1 is identified as an open reading frame with a role that is uncertain. The V and J ends lost 7 bases and 3 bases, in that order; junction bases with no gene match: 16. The CDR3 loop spans 17 amino acids. DNA for the CDR3: TGCGCCAGCATCCACTCCCGCCGGGACAGGGAGGACTACGAGCAGTACTTC. Residues: CASIHSRRDREDYEQYF.

The chain joins TRBV10-3 to TRBJ2-1, with TRBD1 as a possible D gene (5 bases). The germline V gene encodes CDR1 ENHRY and CDR2 SYGVKD. With 10 bases removed from V and 3 bases from J, the gap between germline ends came to 10 bases. The CDR3 contains 12 residues. The CDR3 DNA is TGTGCCAGCGACAGAGGCTACAATGAGCAGTTCTTC. Translating gives CASDRGYNEQFF.

This chain joins TRBV30 and TRBJ2-1; weak D call: TRBD2 (5 bases). With 4 bases removed from V and 6 bases from J, the gap between germline ends came to 19 bases. The CDR3 has 15 amino acids. Germline assignment: CDR1 GTSNPN and CDR2 SVGIG (reference sequence). CDR3 sequence: CAWNGWEIPSNEQFF. The CDR3, as DNA: TGTGCCTGGAATGGGTGGGAGATCCCTTCCAATGAGCAGTTCTTC.

This clone has only a few counts. This sequence joins TRBV5-1 and TRBJ1-1; D gene unclear. The CDR3 sequence is 13 residues long. V was trimmed by 2 bases and J by 3 bases, leaving 8 bases between them. Germline-derived CDR1 and CDR2 are SGHRS and YFSETQ. CDR3 loop: CASSFGGYTEAFF. In DNA, the CDR3 is TGCGCCAGCAGCTTTGGAGGATACACTGAAGCTTTCTTT.

The V gene is TRBV27, the J gene TRBJ1-2, with a tentative D call TRBD1 (6 bases). The CDR3 has 17 amino acids. V lost 8 bases and J 2 bases, leaving 24 bases between the germline ends. Germline V gives CDR1 MNHEY, CDR2 SMNVEV (reference sequence). CDR3 region: CASVAINTGDINYGYTF. Written as DNA, the CDR3 is TGTGCCAGCGTCGCCATTAACACCGGGGACATCAACTATGGCTACACCTTC.

This clone turned up a few times. The chain employs TRBV27 and TRBJ2-7, with D perhaps TRBD1 (5 bases). Deletions cut 6 bases from V and 2 bases from J, with 11 bases between. This CDR3 contains 13 residues. Germline CDR1 and CDR2: MNHEY and SMNVEV (reference sequence). The CDR3, as DNA: TGTGCCAGCAGCCAGGGTGACGCCTACGAGCAGTACTTC. This sequence encodes CASSQGDAYEQYF.

This CDR3 is CASSFLAGGPTDTQYF. The CDR3 bases are TGTGCCAGCAGCTTTCTAGCGGGAGGGCCAACAGATACGCAGTATTTT. J is TRBJ2-3 and V is TRBV11-2; TRBD2 matches 12 bases. J gave up 3 bases and V 3 bases, and 4 bases lay outside the gene matches. Germline CDR1 reads SGHAT; CDR2 reads FQNNGV. This CDR3 has 16 residues.

The J gene is TRBJ1-2, the V gene TRBV2, with D possibly matching TRBD1 (6 bases). V lost 6 bases and J lost 6, with 14 bases in between. CDR1 and CDR2 (germline): SNHLY, FYNNEI. CDR3 size: 13 residues. CDR3 loop: CASSTQGTDGYTF. Written as DNA, the CDR3 is TGTGCCAGCAGCACCCAGGGGACGGATGGCTACACCTTC.

This clone appeared a few times. The CDR3 DNA reads TGTGCCAGCAAACCAGGGGGTAGCGGGGAACAGTTCTTC. It specifies CASKPGGSGEQFF. The chain joins TRBV28 to TRBJ2-1; possibly TRBD2 for D (8 bases). V was cut by 7 bases and J by 13 bases, with 20 bases left in between. The germline CDR1 and CDR2 sequences are MDHEN and SYDVKM. This CDR3 has 13 residues.

The chain is built from TRBV18 and TRBJ2-3, with D perhaps being TRBD1 or TRBD2 (5 bases each). The length of the CDR3 is 15 residues. V shed 3 bases and J shed 0 bases, with 10 bases lying between them. CDR1 KGHSH and CDR2 LQKENI come from the germline V gene. The CDR3 sequence is CASSPIGASTDTQYF. The CDR3 bases are TGTGCCAGCTCACCTATCGGGGCTAGCACAGATACGCAGTATTTT.

This chain joins TRBV5-1 and TRBJ1-3; TRBD1 might be the D (5 bases). In germline, CDR1 is SGHRS, CDR2 YFSETQ. This CDR3 comprises 17 residues. Trimming took off 1 base at V and 0 bases at J, with 14 bases between the two ends. The CDR3 DNA reads TGCGCCAGCAGCTTGCGAGGGACCGAGAGCTCTGGAAACACCATATATTTT. Protein sequence: CASSLRGTESSGNTIYF. Together with reference TRBV5-1 and TRBJ1-3, the CDR3 gives the full variable domain: KAGVTQTPRYLIKTRGQQVTLSCSPISGHRSVSWYQQTPGQGLQFLFEYFSETQRNKGNFPGRFSGRQFSNSRSEMNVSTLELGDSALYLCASSLRGTESSGNTIYFGEGSWLTVV.

The chain couples TRBV28 to TRBJ2-3, with a weak D call TRBD2 (6 bases). Deletions cut 7 bases from V and 1 base from J, with 18 bases between. This CDR3 has 16 amino acids. The V gene's germline CDR1 is MDHEN and CDR2 SYDVKM. CDR3 loop: CASTNSGQRGTDTQYF. CDR3 nucleotide sequence: TGTGCCAGCACCAATAGCGGCCAGCGCGGCACAGATACGCAGTATTTT.

The chain links TRBV5-4 to TRBJ2-1, with 7 positions matching TRBD2. J was trimmed by 0 bases and V by 2 bases; bases with no gene match: 5. Germline CDR1 is SGHNT and CDR2 is YYREEE (reference sequence). The CDR3 is 16 amino acids. DNA for the CDR3: TGTGCCAGCAGCTTCGGGGGAGGGCTCTCCTACAATGAGCAGTTCTTC. It is translated as CASSFGGGLSYNEQFF.

The chain combines TRBV11-2 with TRBJ2-1, with 7 bases matching TRBD1. Germline CDR1 and CDR2: SGHAT and FQNNGV. The CDR3 covers 16 residues. V lost 5 bases and J lost 2; bases outside the gene matches: 9. The CDR3 nucleotides are TGTGCCAGCAGCCAAACCGGGACAGAGGCCTACAATGAGCAGTTCTTC. This translates into CASSQTGTEAYNEQFF.

The rearrangement joins TRBV7-9 to TRBJ2-2; D ambiguous. CDR1 SEHNR and CDR2 FQNEAQ come from the germline V gene (reference sequence). Trimming cost V 1 base and J 1 base, with 7 bases left between them. CDR3 length equals 15 residues. In nucleotides, the CDR3 is TGTGCCAGCAGCTTAGGGCGGCAGAACACCGGGGAGCTGTTTTTT. Protein product: CASSLGRQNTGELFF.